A single sample gave rise to the 28 T cell receptor beta chains below, sequenced in a study of T-cell reconstitution after alpha-beta-depleted transplantation in children. The TCRbeta library was prepared with unique molecular identifiers. Via MiXCR, TCRdb re-called the PCR reads, giving one row per CDR3 protein. The sample gives about 190,000 distinct CDR3 sequences, over 5.5% of which show up once; roughly 3% is in the top ten. The sample in question was PBMCs from the stem cell graft donor, obtained from the stem cell graft. These TCRs come from a human donor who donated a stem cell graft to a child with Wiskott-Aldrich syndrome.

Ten or more counts support this clonotype. The J gene is TRBJ2-1, the V gene TRBV13, with no clear D. There are 12 residues in the CDR3. Germline assignment: CDR1 PRHDT and CDR2 FYEKMQ (reference sequence). V lost 5 bases and J 9 bases, leaving 11 bases between the germline ends. CDR3 sequence (DNA): TGTGCCAGCAGCCCCCCGGTGGGTGAGCAGTTCTTC. Translated: CASSPPVGEQFF.

This clonotype appeared many times. This sequence joins TRBV29-1 and TRBJ2-7, with 7 bases aligning to TRBD1. The V segment lost 5 bases and the J segment 3 bases; nucleotides outside the gene matches: 7. The CDR3 contains 13 residues. Germline V CDR1 and CDR2: SQVTM, ANQGSEA. Here the CDR3 DNA reads TGCAGCGTTCTACGACAGGGAAGCTACGAGCAGTACTTC. It is translated as CSVLRQGSYEQYF.

In its sample, this clonotype was seen many times. This rearrangement joins TRBV6-5 to TRBJ1-2; D is possibly TRBD1 (5 bases). Germline CDR1 reads MNHEY; CDR2 reads SVGAGI. The CDR3 contains 14 residues. Between the trimmed V and J ends, which lost 0 bases and 6 bases, there was a span of 11 bases. CDR3: CASSYSSRDDGYTF. The DNA for the CDR3 is TGTGCCAGCAGTTACTCCTCCAGGGACGATGGCTACACCTTC.

This clonotype was seen many times. The gene calls are TRBV11-2 and TRBJ2-1; possibly TRBD2 for D (7 bases). V was clipped by 1 base and J by 2 bases, with 12 bases between them. This CDR3 has 16 residues. Per the germline V gene, CDR1 is SGHAT and CDR2 is FQNNGV. CDR3 nucleotide sequence: TGTGCCAGCAGCTTAGTTCGGGGGGCGGCCTACAATGAGCAGTTCTTC. It encodes CASSLVRGAAYNEQFF.

This clonotype was seen ten or more times. An end of the junction does not agree with germline; a read error may underlie this. The chain employs TRBV6-5 and TRBJ1-1; TRBD1 matches 7 bases. The germline CDR1 and CDR2 sequences are MNHEY and SVGAGI. This CDR3 spans 11 amino acids. DNA for the CDR3: TGCGAGGGGACAGAGAACACTGAAGCTTTCTTT. Translating gives CEGTENTEAFF.

This clonotype was recorded at least ten times. CDR3 DNA: TGTGCCAGCAGTTCCTCCCCGGGACACCTACTGCGGGCCTATGGCTACACCTTC. Translation: CASSSSPGHLLRAYGYTF. The chain combines TRBV12-3 or TRBV12-4 with TRBJ1-2; D possibly corresponds to TRBD1 (6 bases). The length of the CDR3 is 18 residues. Trimming stripped 4 bases from V and 4 bases from J, with 25 bases between.

The sample holds a few counts of this clonotype. The chain has TRBV7-9 and TRBJ2-1; 12 bases match TRBD2. The CDR3 sequence is 17 residues long. The germline V gene has CDR1 SEHNR and CDR2 FQNEAQ (reference sequence). Trimming cost V 4 bases and J 4 bases; bases outside gene matches: 8. CDR3 loop: CASSSRLAGDIYNEQFF. DNA of the CDR3: TGTGCCAGCAGCTCCCGACTAGCGGGGGATATATACAATGAGCAGTTCTTC.

The sample holds a few counts of this clonotype. The V gene is TRBV7-2, the J gene TRBJ1-2; D gene ambiguous. Germline-derived CDR1 and CDR2 are SGHTA and FQGNSA. This CDR3 is built from 15 residues. V was clipped by 4 bases and J by 3 bases, with 15 bases between them. CDR3 DNA sequence: TGTGCCAGCAGCTCCTACACCCTGAAGGACTATGGCTACACCTTC. It translates to CASSSYTLKDYGYTF.

This clonotype was found many times. The chain is built from TRBV29-1 and TRBJ2-5; 7 nucleotides line up with TRBD1. The CDR3 covers 13 residues. Germline CDR1 and CDR2: SQVTM and ANQGSEA. The ends lost 4 bases at V and 1 base at J; junction bases unmatched: 3. For the CDR3, the DNA is TGCAGCGTTGTACAGGGGAGCCAAGAGACCCAGTACTTC. Its protein is CSVVQGSQETQYF. Based on the CDR3 plus reference TRBV29-1 and TRBJ2-5, the full variable domain is SAVISQKPSRDICQRGTSLTIQCQVDSQVTMMFWYRQQPGQSLTLIATANQGSEATYESGFVIDKFPISRPNLTFSTLTVSNMSPEDSSIYLCSVVQGSQETQYFGPGTRLLVL.

This clonotype was seen at least ten times. A read error may account for a junction end that differs from germline. The chain has TRBV6-5 and TRBJ2-7, with a tentative D call TRBD2 (5 bases). CDR3 length equals 15 residues. Germline-derived CDR1 and CDR2 are MNHEY and SVGAGI. CDR3 region: CASSYSGVSSHEQYF. The DNA for the CDR3 is TGTGCCAGCAGTTACTCGGGAGTGAGCTCCCACGAGCAGTACTTC.

Many counts were recorded for this clonotype. The chain couples TRBV6-1 to TRBJ2-7; TRBD1 matches 12 bases. V lost 6 bases, J lost 6 bases, and 12 bases stayed unmatched. Germline CDR1 reads MNHNS; CDR2 reads SASEGT. The CDR3 consists of 16 residues. CDR3 nucleotides: TGTGCCAGCAGCCCCTCCCCGGGACAGGGGGCGAGCGAGCAGTACTTC. Protein: CASSPSPGQGASEQYF.

The sample holds many counts of this clonotype. The rearrangement joins TRBV2 to TRBJ2-1; 12 nucleotides align to TRBD2. The CDR3 sequence is 13 residues long. Per germline, CDR1 SNHLY and CDR2 FYNNEI. V dropped 9 bases and J dropped 5; count of bases not matched to a gene: 2. As DNA, the CDR3 is TGTGCCAGTCTAGCGGGGGGGCACAATGAGCAGTTCTTC. Its translation: CASLAGGHNEQFF.

There are many counts of this clonotype. This chain uses TRBV20-1 with TRBJ1-1, with unresolved D. Looked up from germline, CDR1 is DFQATT and CDR2 is SNEGSKA (reference sequence). Trimming stripped 5 bases from V and 3 bases from J, with 16 bases between. The CDR3 is made up of 14 amino acids. The CDR3, as DNA: TGCAGTGCTCCCCGGGTTGCGTCGGACACTGAAGCTTTCTTT. Amino acids: CSAPRVASDTEAFF.

This clonotype appeared a few times. This chain links TRBV2 with TRBJ1-2; D possibly corresponds to TRBD1 (5 bases). The ends were cut back, 9 bases at V and 2 bases at J, with 10 bases in the middle. The CDR3 runs to 12 residues. Germline values: CDR1 SNHLY, CDR2 FYNNEI. The CDR3 DNA follows: TGTGCCAGTTCGGGACCGAACTATGGCTACACCTTC. Protein sequence: CASSGPNYGYTF.

This clonotype has more than one count but fewer than ten. The chain couples TRBV3-1 to TRBJ2-7; 8 bases match TRBD2. The CDR3 runs to 14 residues. V gave up 3 bases and J gave up 5 bases; unmatched junction bases: 6. Germline assignment: CDR1 LGHDT and CDR2 YNNKEL (reference sequence). The CDR3 region has the DNA TGTGCCAGCAGCCAGGCGGGAGGCGGCCACGAGCAGTACTTC. This encodes CASSQAGGGHEQYF.

In this sample, this clonotype turned up many times. The rearrangement joins TRBV4-2 to TRBJ2-2, with D uncertain. V lost 5 bases to trimming and J lost 5 bases, with 15 bases between them. The CDR3 has 15 residues. Germline CDR1 is LGHNA and CDR2 is YNFKEQ. The CDR3 sequence: CASSISSLGTGELFF. DNA of the CDR3: TGTGCCAGCAGCATCTCGTCTCTAGGTACCGGGGAGCTGTTTTTT.

This clonotype has only a few counts. This chain connects TRBV28 to TRBJ2-1, with D maybe TRBD1 (6 bases). Germline assignment: CDR1 MDHEN and CDR2 SYDVKM. The V and J ends lost 2 bases and 5 bases respectively, with 16 bases between them. The CDR3 is made up of 16 amino acids. Here the CDR3 reads CASSLISGVGDNEQFF. In DNA form, the CDR3 reads TGTGCCAGCAGTTTAATCTCAGGGGTGGGAGACAATGAGCAGTTCTTC.

V is TRBV7-9 and J is TRBJ2-7, with 10 bases lining up with TRBD2. With V trimmed by 8 bases and J by 4 bases, 5 bases remained unmatched. The CDR3 length is 13 residues. Looked up from germline, CDR1 is SEHNR and CDR2 is FQNEAQ (reference sequence). This chain's CDR3 is CASHSSGGYEQYF. The DNA of the CDR3 is TGTGCCAGCCATAGTAGCGGGGGGTACGAGCAGTACTTC.

This clonotype was observed many times. The gene calls are TRBV24-1 and TRBJ2-3, with 10 bases that match TRBD2. The germline V gene encodes CDR1 KGHDR and CDR2 SFDVKD. The CDR3 contains 17 residues. Losses at the gene ends were 3 bases for V and 3 bases for J; bases not matched to a gene: 8. DNA of the CDR3: TGTGCCACCAGTGATGTCCCTAGCGGGAGTTCGACAGATACGCAGTATTTT. Translating gives CATSDVPSGSSTDTQYF.

There are a few counts of this clonotype. The chain has TRBV6-1 and TRBJ1-5, with D maybe TRBD1 (5 bases). The V end lost 6 bases, the J end lost 1 base, and 13 bases lay between the germline ends. This CDR3 is 15 amino acids long. Germline-derived CDR1 and CDR2 are MNHNS and SASEGT. CDR3 DNA: TGTGCCAGCAGCCCGATGGGGACGAGCAATCAGCCCCAGCATTTT. As protein: CASSPMGTSNQPQHF.

Ten or more counts support this clonotype. This chain joins TRBV7-9 and TRBJ2-2, with D maybe TRBD1 (5 bases). In germline, CDR1 is SEHNR, CDR2 FQNEAQ (reference sequence). The CDR3 has 15 residues. Trimming pared 8 bases from V and 6 bases from J, leaving 19 bases between. The CDR3: CASRGQGDLPGELFF. CDR3 DNA sequence: TGTGCCAGCCGCGGACAAGGTGACTTGCCCGGGGAGCTGTTTTTT.

The chain recombines TRBV7-2 with TRBJ2-3; D uncertain. The V gene's germline CDR1 is SGHTA and CDR2 FQGNSA. V was shortened by 4 bases and J by 1 base, with 12 bases between the two germline ends. The CDR3 spans 15 residues. The CDR3 region is CASSSIHVRTDTQYF. CDR3 nucleotides: TGTGCCAGCAGCTCCATTCATGTGCGCACAGATACGCAGTATTTT.

This clonotype occurred many times. This rearrangement joins TRBV20-1 to TRBJ2-1; D may be TRBD1 (5 bases). The length of the CDR3 is 13 residues. Germline V gives CDR1 DFQATT, CDR2 SNEGSKA (reference sequence). V shed 5 bases and J shed 4 bases, with 12 bases lying between them. The CDR3 spells CSAGAAAYNEQFF. CDR3 coding DNA: TGCAGTGCTGGGGCCGCGGCTTACAATGAGCAGTTCTTC.

This clonotype was seen more than once but under ten times. The genes are TRBV5-1 and TRBJ1-1, with TRBD1 matching 8 bases. Germline V gene sequence: CDR1 SGHRS, CDR2 YFSETQ. V was pared by 0 bases and J by 6 bases, with 4 bases of the junction left unmatched. This CDR3 has 14 amino acids. CDR3 nucleotide sequence: TGCGCCAGCAGCTTGGGACAGGGGCCCTCTGAAGCTTTCTTT. Translated, it gives CASSLGQGPSEAFF.

There are many counts of this clonotype. The chain joins TRBV6-5 to TRBJ1-2, with TRBD1 as a possible D gene (5 bases). Germline V lookup: CDR1 MNHEY, CDR2 SVGAGI. V shed 5 bases and J shed 7 bases, with 20 bases lying between them. This CDR3 comprises 15 residues. The DNA of the CDR3 is TGTGCCAGCAGTCCTGGGATATTGGGACTTGGTGGCTACACCTTC. This gives the protein CASSPGILGLGGYTF.

This clonotype appeared many times. V is TRBV12-3 or TRBV12-4 and J is TRBJ2-2, with 9 bases identical to TRBD2. Trimming at V came to 6 bases and at J to 5 bases, leaving 13 bases not matched to a gene. This CDR3 has 17 residues. The chain's CDR3 is CASSLHGSGSGTGELFF. The CDR3 region has the DNA TGTGCCAGCAGCCTCCACGGTAGCGGGAGCGGAACCGGGGAGCTGTTTTTT.

This clonotype was seen at least ten times. The chain employs TRBV20-1 and TRBJ2-1; TRBD2 matches 13 bases. V shed 6 bases, J shed 10 bases, and the junction held 12 bases outside the gene matches. Germline CDR1 and CDR2: DFQATT and SNEGSKA (reference sequence). CDR3 size: 15 residues. CDR3 DNA: TGCAGTGCAGGGGACATGACTAGCGGGGGGTACGAGCAGTTCTTC. Translating gives CSAGDMTSGGYEQFF.

The J gene is TRBJ1-1, the V gene TRBV30; no definite D call. This CDR3 region has 13 residues. Germline V lookup: CDR1 GTSNPN, CDR2 SVGIG (reference sequence). Trimming took off 2 bases at V and 5 bases at J, with 12 bases between the two ends. The chain's CDR3 is CAWSSYVGTEAFF. For the CDR3, the DNA is TGTGCCTGGAGTTCCTACGTTGGGACTGAAGCTTTCTTT.